This TCR beta chain was documented in a study of shared clonotypes between healthy human individuals (dated by TCRdb to about 2020). With regard to the full study: The cohort included three men and a couple of women between 18 and 49 years of age. For each donor, CD4 naive and CD4 memory were each given three plates, CD8 naive was given two plates, and CD8 memory was given one plate. The study deeply sequenced blood TCR repertoires of about 5 healthy adults to estimate repertoire size and the extent of clonotype sharing between individuals. To increase sequencing depth and limit assay-specific biases, different laboratories used diverse techniques to prepare libraries and sequence TCR repertoires. Leukapheresis yielded between about 0.94 and 9.5 billion PBMCs per donor. Findings and caveats that apply to the study as a whole: Rarefaction of sorted-subset datasets indicated incomplete sequencing despite the large sequencing depth. The genetic and exposure-history diversity represented was limited by the small number of donors. Naive subsets generally had larger estimated clonotype richness than memory subsets. Based on pairwise subsampling, the degree of clonotype sharing among donors was expected to be affected by sequencing depth. Around 5% of naive CD4, 3.5% of naive CD8, approximately 2% of memory CD4, and roughly 0.4% of memory CD8 clonotypes were shared across several donors. Higher generation probabilities were observed for clonotypes shared by all four sorted-subset donors than for non-shared clonotypes. Sampling was limited to blood, and TCR repertoires in tissue likely differ from TCR repertoires in blood.

Spanning cysteine to phenylalanine, the CDR3 consists of 14 amino acids. The kept DNA is CDR3 alone, 42 bases in frame from the first base. Trimming costs V 3 bases and J 7 bases, and their ends lie 16 bases apart. According to the germline V gene, CDR1 reads ENHRY and CDR2 reads SYGVKD. Using the deep immunoSEQ assay, multiplex PCR amplified TCR CDR3 regions from genomic DNA. Extracted genomic DNA from each cell subset was distributed evenly across all wells of several immunoSEQ 96-well plates, and each plate was treated as a replicate. For sorted subsets, each replicate PCR was loaded with about 0.2 ug genomic DNA, equivalent to some 27,000 T cell genomes. Purified libraries were measured with a Qubit 3.0 fluorometer, size-checked on a Bioanalyzer 2100, and measured again with the KAPA Library Quantification kit. Every immunoSEQ 96-well plate was sequenced on a separate single-read 150-cycle Illumina NextSeq 550 flow cell. In the paper's pipeline: Because the immunoSEQ output held only junctional sequences and lacked quality scores, the filtering could not match the filtering applied to full-length reads. Sequences were annotated with PyIR, a Python wrapper for IgBLAST v1.9, and V/J genes and CDR3 were assigned using IMGT germline references. Any read was removed if the V/J assignment was weak (E-value above 1e-6), the CDR3 was missing, or the read contained stop codons, out-of-frame junctions, or ambiguous translated residues. V3J clonotypes were defined by identical inferred V gene, J gene, and CDR3 amino acid sequence. Percentage overlap between repertoires was computed as shared unique clonotypes divided by the size of the smaller repertoire. RTK rarefaction, the Chao1 estimator, and Recon v2.1 estimates of unobserved clonotypes were used to assess repertoire richness. Generation probabilities for all TCRbeta clonotypes obtained by the gDNA method from a few donors were computed using OLGA. TCRdb carries this immuneACCESS record with in-frame sequences only. Its versions omit some clonotypes, under half of them owing to an unresolved V gene in the studies checked, with the rest unexplained. V and J calls and clone size are given by that table; D and trimming were obtained from the DNA. The sample table shows approximately 1,500,000 clones, and roughly 96% are seen once. The ten largest clones represent about 1% of the sample.

As to this clone: This receptor's antigen is unknown. Base-call qualities are not available, and no considerably larger clone is one nucleotide away.

Healthy HIV-negative adults with no recently reported acute infections or vaccinations were included as donors. Every donor was a Caucasian adult residing in Nashville, Tennessee, USA. Magnetic negative selection was used to enrich CD4+ T cells, after which naive cells were positively selected on CD45RA and the negative fraction became the memory subset. After blood collection by leukapheresis, PBMCs were isolated using Ficoll-Histopaque density gradient centrifugation and then cryopreserved in the vapor phase of liquid nitrogen. Analytical flow cytometry was used to check the purity and quantity of every magnetically sorted T cell population. Genomic DNA was isolated from each sorted fraction and quantified by UV absorbance on a Nanodrop 2000c.

Recombination joined TRBV10-3 with TRBJ2-7; TRBD1 is a possible D gene, resting on 6 matching bases. Sample: naive CD4+ T cells sorted from blood. The cell subset or site label for this specimen denotes: CD45RA+ positively selected. This clonotype originated in a man aged 25-45 years in good health. The DNA sequence follows: TGTGCCATCAGTGACGGGCCAGGGGTGGGGGAGCAGTACTTC. Its protein product is CAISDGPGVGEQYF.